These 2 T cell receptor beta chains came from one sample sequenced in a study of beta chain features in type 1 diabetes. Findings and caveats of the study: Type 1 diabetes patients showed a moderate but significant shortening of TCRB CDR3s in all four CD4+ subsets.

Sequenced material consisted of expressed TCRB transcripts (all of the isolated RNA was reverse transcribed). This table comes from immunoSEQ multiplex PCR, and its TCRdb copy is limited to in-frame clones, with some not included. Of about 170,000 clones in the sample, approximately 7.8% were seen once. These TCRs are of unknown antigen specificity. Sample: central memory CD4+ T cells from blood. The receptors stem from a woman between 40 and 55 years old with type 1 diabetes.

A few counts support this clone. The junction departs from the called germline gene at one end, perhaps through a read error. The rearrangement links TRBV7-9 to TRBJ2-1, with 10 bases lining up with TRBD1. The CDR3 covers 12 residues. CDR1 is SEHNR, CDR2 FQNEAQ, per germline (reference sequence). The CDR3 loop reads CASRGQGTGLLF. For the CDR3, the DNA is TGTGCCAGCCGGGGACAGGGGACGGGATTGCTCTTC.

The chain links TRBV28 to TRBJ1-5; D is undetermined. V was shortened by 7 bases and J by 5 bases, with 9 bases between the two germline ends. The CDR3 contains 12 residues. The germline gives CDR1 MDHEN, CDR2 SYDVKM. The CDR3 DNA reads TGTGCCAGCACCGCGAGCGATCAGCCCCAGCATTTT. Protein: CASTASDQPQHF. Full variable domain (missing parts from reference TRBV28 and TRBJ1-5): DVKVTQSSRYLVKRTGEKVFLECVQDMDHENMFWYRQDPGLGLRLIYFSYDVKMKEKGDIPEGYSVSREKKERFSLILESASTNQTSMYLCASTASDQPQHFGDGTRLSIL.